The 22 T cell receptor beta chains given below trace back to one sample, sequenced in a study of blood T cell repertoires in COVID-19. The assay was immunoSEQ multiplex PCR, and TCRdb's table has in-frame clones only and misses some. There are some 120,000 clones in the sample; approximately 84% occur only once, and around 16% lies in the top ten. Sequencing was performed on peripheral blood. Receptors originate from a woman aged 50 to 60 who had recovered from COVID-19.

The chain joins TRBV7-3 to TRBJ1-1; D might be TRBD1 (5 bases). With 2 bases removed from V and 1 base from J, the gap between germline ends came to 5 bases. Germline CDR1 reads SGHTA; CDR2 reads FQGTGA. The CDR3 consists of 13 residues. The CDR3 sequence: CASSLQGNTEAFF. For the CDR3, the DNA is TGTGCCAGCAGCTTACAGGGGAACACTGAAGCTTTCTTT.

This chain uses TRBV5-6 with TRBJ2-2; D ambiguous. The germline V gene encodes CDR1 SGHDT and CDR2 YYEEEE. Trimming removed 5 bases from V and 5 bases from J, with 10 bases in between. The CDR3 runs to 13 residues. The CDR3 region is CASRLTGTGELFF. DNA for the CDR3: TGTGCCAGCAGATTGACGGGTACCGGGGAGCTGTTTTTT. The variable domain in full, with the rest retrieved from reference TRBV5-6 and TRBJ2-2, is DAGVTQSPTHLIKTRGQQVTLRCSPKSGHDTVSWYQQALGQGPQFIFQYYEEEERQRGNFPDRFSGHQFPNYSSELNVNALLLGDSALYLCASRLTGTGELFFGEGSRLTVL.

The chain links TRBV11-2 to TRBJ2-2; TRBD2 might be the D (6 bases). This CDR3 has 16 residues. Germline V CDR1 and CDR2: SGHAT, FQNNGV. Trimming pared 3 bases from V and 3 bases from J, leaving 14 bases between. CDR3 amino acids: CASSFKKGDYTGELFF. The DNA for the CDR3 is TGTGCCAGCAGCTTTAAGAAAGGGGACTACACCGGGGAGCTGTTTTTT.

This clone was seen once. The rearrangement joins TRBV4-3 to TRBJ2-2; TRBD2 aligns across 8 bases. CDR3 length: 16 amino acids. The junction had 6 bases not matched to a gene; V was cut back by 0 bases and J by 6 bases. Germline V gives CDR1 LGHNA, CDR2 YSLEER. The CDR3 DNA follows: TGCGCCAGCAGCCAAGATCTCGGGGGGGAGGCCGGGGAGCTGTTTTTT. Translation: CASSQDLGGEAGELFF.

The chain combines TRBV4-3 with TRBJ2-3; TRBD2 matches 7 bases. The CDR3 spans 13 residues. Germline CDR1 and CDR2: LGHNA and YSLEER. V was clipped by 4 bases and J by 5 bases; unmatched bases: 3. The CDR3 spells CASSLGEGDTQYF. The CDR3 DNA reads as TGCGCCAGCAGCCTGGGGGAGGGAGATACGCAGTATTTT.

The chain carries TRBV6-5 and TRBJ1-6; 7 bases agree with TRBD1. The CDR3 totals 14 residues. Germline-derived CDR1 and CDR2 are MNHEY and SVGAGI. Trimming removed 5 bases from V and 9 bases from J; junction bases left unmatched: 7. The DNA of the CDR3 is TGTGCCAGCAGTAAAACAGGGGTACGTTCACCCCTCCACTTT. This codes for CASSKTGVRSPLHF.

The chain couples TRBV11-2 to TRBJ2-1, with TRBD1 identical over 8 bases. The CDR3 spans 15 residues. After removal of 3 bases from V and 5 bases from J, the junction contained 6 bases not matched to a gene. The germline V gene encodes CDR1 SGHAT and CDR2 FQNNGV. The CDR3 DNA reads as TGTGCCAGCAGCTTCACGACAGGGGTGAACAATGAGCAGTTCTTC. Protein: CASSFTTGVNNEQFF.

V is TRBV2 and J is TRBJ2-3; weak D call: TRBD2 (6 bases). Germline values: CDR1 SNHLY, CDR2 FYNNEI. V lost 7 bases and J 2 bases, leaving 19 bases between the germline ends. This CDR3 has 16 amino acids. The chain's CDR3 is CASMGPGTFSTDTQYF. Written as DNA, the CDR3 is TGTGCCAGCATGGGGCCCGGGACTTTTTCCACAGATACGCAGTATTTT.

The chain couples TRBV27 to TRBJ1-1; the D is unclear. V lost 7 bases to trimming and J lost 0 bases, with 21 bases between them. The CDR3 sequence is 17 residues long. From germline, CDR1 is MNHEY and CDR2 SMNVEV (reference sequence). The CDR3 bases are TGTGCCAGCACCCCATCCTGGTCTAGCGCAATGAACACTGAAGCTTTCTTT. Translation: CASTPSWSSAMNTEAFF.

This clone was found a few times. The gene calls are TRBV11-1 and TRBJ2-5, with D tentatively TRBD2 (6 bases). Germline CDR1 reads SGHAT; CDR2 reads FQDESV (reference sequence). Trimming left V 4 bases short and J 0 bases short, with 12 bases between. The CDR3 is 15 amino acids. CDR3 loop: CASSSRDLYQETQYF. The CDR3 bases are TGTGCCAGCAGCTCTAGGGACTTGTACCAAGAGACCCAGTACTTC.

CDR3 bases: TGTGCTAGTGGTTTGTTTAGCGGAGACACCGGGGAGCTGTTTTTT. It translates to CASGLFSGDTGELFF. This rearrangement joins TRBV12-5 to TRBJ2-2, with a tentative D call TRBD2 (6 bases). V lost 2 bases and J lost 3, with 10 bases in between. The length of the CDR3 is 15 residues. The V gene's germline CDR1 is LGHNT and CDR2 FRNRAP. Combining the CDR3 with reference TRBV12-5 and TRBJ2-2 gives the whole variable domain DARVTQTPRHKVTEMGQEVTMRCQPILGHNTVFWYRQTMMQGLELLAYFRNRAPLDDSGMPKDRFSAEMPDATLATLKIQPSEPRDSAVYFCASGLFSGDTGELFFGEGSRLTVL.

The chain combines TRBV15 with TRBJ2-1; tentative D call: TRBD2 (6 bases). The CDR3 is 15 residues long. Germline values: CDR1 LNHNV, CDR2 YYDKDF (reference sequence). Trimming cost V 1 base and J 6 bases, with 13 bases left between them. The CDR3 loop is CATSRAGVSANEQFF. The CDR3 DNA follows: TGTGCCACCAGCAGAGCGGGAGTATCCGCCAATGAGCAGTTCTTC.

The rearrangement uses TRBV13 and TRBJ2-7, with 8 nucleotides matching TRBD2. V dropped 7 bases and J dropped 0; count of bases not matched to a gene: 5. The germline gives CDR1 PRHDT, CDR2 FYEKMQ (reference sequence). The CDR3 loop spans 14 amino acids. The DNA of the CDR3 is TGTGCCAGCAACCGCGGGGGGCCCTCCTACGAGCAGTACTTC. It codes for CASNRGGPSYEQYF.

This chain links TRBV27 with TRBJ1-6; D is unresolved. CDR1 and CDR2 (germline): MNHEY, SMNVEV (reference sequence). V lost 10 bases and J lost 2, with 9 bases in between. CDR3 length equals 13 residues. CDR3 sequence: CATWSTYNSPLHF. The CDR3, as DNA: TGTGCCACCTGGTCTACCTATAATTCACCCCTCCACTTT.

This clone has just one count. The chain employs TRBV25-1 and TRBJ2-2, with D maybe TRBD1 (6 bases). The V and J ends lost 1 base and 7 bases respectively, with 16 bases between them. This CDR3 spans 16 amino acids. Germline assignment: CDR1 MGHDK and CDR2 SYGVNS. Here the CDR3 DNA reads TGTGCCAGCAGTGAATTTGGCAGGGGAGTGGGCGGGGAGCTGTTTTTT. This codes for CASSEFGRGVGGELFF. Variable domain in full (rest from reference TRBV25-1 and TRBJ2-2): EADIYQTPRYLVIGTGKKITLECSQTMGHDKMYWYQQDPGMELHLIHYSYGVNSTEKGDLSSESTVSRIRTEHFPLTLESARPSHTSQYLCASSEFGRGVGGELFFGEGSRLTVL.

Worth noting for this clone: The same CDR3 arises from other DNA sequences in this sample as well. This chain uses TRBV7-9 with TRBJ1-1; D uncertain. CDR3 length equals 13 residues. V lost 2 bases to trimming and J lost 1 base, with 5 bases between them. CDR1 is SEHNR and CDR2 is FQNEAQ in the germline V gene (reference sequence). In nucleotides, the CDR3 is TGTGCCAGCAGCTTATCCGGGAACACTGAAGCTTTCTTT. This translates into CASSLSGNTEAFF.

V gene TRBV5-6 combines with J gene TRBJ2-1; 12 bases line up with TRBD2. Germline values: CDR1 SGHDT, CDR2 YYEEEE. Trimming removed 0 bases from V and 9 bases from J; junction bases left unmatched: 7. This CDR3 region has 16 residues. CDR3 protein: CASSLASGGAIGEQFF. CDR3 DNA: TGTGCCAGCAGCTTGGCTAGCGGGGGGGCCATTGGTGAGCAGTTCTTC.

CDR3 sequence reads: CASSVGDSWRGDEKLFF. The CDR3 bases are TGTGCCAGCAGCGTTGGGGACAGTTGGAGGGGGGATGAAAAACTGTTTTTT. The chain recombines TRBV9 with TRBJ1-4; 7 nucleotides align to TRBD1. Germline assignment: CDR1 SGDLS and CDR2 YYNGEE. The CDR3 runs 17 residues. Unmatched junction bases numbered 13, after V lost 2 bases and J lost 6 bases.

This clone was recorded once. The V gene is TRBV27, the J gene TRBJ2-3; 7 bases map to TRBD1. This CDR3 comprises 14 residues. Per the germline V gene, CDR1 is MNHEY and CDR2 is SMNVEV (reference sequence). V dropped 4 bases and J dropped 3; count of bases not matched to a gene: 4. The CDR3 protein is CASSSQGFTDTQYF. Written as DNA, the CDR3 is TGTGCCAGCAGTTCACAGGGGTTTACAGATACGCAGTATTTT.

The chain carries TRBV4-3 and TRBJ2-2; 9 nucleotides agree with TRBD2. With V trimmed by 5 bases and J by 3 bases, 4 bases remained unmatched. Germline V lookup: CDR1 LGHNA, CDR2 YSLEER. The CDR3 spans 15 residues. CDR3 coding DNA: TGCGCCAGCAGCTCGGCGGGAGGGTACACCGGGGAGCTGTTTTTT. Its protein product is CASSSAGGYTGELFF.

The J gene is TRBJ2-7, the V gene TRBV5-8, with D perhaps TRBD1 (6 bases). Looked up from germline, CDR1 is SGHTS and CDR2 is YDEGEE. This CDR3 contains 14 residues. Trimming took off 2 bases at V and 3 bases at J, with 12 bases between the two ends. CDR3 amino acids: CASSLWDNYYEQYF. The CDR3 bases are TGTGCCAGCAGCTTATGGGACAATTACTACGAGCAGTACTTC. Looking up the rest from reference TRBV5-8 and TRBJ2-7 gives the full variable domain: EAGVTQSPTHLIKTRGQQATLRCSPISGHTSVYWYQQALGLGLQFLLWYDEGEERNRGNFPPRFSGRQFPNYSSELNVNALELEDSALYLCASSLWDNYYEQYFGPGTRLTVT.

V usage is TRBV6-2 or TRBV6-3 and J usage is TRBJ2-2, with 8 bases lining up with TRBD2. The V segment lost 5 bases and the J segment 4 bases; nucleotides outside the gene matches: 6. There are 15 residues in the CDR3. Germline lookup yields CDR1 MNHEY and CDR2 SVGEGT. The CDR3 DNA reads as TGTGCCAGCAGTCCCGTAGCGGGAATCACCGGGGAGCTGTTTTTT. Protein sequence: CASSPVAGITGELFF.